Following are 29 T cell receptor beta chains from one sample sequenced in a study of T cell responses to AZD1222 COVID-19 vaccine. Assay: immunoSEQ multiplex PCR; the TCRdb copy retains only in-frame clones and omits some. The sample records 120,000 to 150,000 clones, roughly 90% being singletons. Sequenced material: peripheral blood, taken on day 0 of AZD1222 vaccination. All receptors come from an adult in good health.

The V gene is TRBV29-1, the J gene TRBJ2-3; perhaps TRBD2 as D (6 bases). V gave up 8 bases and J gave up 2 bases, with 14 bases separating them. The CDR3 is 13 amino acids. From germline, CDR1 is SQVTM and CDR2 ANQGSEA. The CDR3 DNA reads as TGCAGCCTGCGGGGCAAGATCACAGATACGCAGTATTTT. Translating gives CSLRGKITDTQYF.

Only one count was recorded for this clone. The chain joins TRBV7-2 to TRBJ2-5; 7 nucleotides align to TRBD2. The V and J ends lost 4 bases and 5 bases, in that order; junction bases with no gene match: 10. Per germline, CDR1 SGHTA and CDR2 FQGNSA. There are 15 residues in the CDR3. The CDR3 reads CASSSRGEGRETQYF. Written as DNA, the CDR3 is TGTGCCAGCAGCTCTCGGGGGGAGGGCCGGGAGACCCAGTACTTC.

In this sample, this clone turned up once. The CDR3 DNA reads TGTGCCAGCAGTTACTCGACAGGGTCAGGACAGCCCCAGCATTTT. Protein product: CASSYSTGSGQPQHF. The chain recombines TRBV6-6 with TRBJ1-5; 7 bases are shared with TRBD1. The length of the CDR3 is 15 residues. The V segment lost 0 bases and the J segment 7 bases; nucleotides outside the gene matches: 6. CDR1 and CDR2 from the germline V gene are MNHNY and SVGAGI (reference sequence).

The chain employs TRBV2 and TRBJ2-1; perhaps TRBD1 as D (5 bases). The V end lost 4 bases, the J end lost 8 bases, and 6 bases lay between the germline ends. This CDR3 contains 11 residues. The germline CDR1 and CDR2 sequences are SNHLY and FYNNEI. The CDR3 spells CASSVGHEQFF. The CDR3 DNA reads TGTGCCAGCAGTGTGGGGCATGAGCAGTTCTTC.

This clone was seen only once. The V and J genes are TRBV10-3 and TRBJ1-3, with a possible D match to TRBD1 (6 bases). CDR1 is ENHRY and CDR2 is SYGVKD in the germline V gene. Trimming removed 0 bases at V and 3 bases at J, with 9 bases between. This CDR3 is 15 amino acids long. The CDR3 DNA is TGTGCCATCAGTGAGTCGAAGGACAGTGGAAACACCATATATTTT. It encodes CAISESKDSGNTIYF.

V is TRBV12-3 or TRBV12-4 and J is TRBJ2-5; D is unclear. This CDR3 is 13 amino acids long. Trimming removed 6 bases at V and 5 bases at J, with 13 bases between. The CDR3, as DNA: TGTGCCAGCAGGGATCGGCTCGGGGAGACCCAGTACTTC. Translating gives CASRDRLGETQYF.

V and J are TRBV7-2 and TRBJ1-1, with 7 bases identical to TRBD1. Trimming at V came to 1 base and at J to 6 bases, leaving 8 bases not matched to a gene. Per germline, CDR1 SGHTA and CDR2 FQGNSA. The length of the CDR3 is 15 residues. CDR3: CASSLDPLDRSEAFF. CDR3 DNA: TGTGCCAGCAGCTTAGACCCACTGGACAGGTCTGAAGCTTTCTTT.

This chain connects TRBV10-2 to TRBJ2-7, with D unclear. V lost 7 bases to trimming and J lost 3 bases, with 13 bases between them. Germline assignment: CDR1 WSHSY and CDR2 SAAADI. The CDR3 has 13 amino acids. The CDR3, as DNA: TGCGCCAGCACGCGACCCGTCGGCTACGAGCAGTACTTC. It translates to CASTRPVGYEQYF.

This chain connects TRBV19 to TRBJ1-2; no clear D. CDR1 and CDR2 from the germline V gene are LNHDA and SQIVND (reference sequence). V was pared by 1 base and J by 3 bases, with 6 bases between. The length of the CDR3 is 13 residues. CDR3 DNA sequence: TGTGCCAGTAGTATAGCCCTGGACTATGGCTACACCTTC. Its protein product is CASSIALDYGYTF.

The V and J genes are TRBV18 and TRBJ2-7; TRBD2 aligns across 8 bases. Germline V lookup: CDR1 KGHSH, CDR2 LQKENI. After removal of 6 bases from V and 2 bases from J, the junction contained 6 bases not matched to a gene. The CDR3 length is 14 residues. CDR3 DNA sequence: TGTGCCAGCTCTCCCACTAGCGGCACCTACGAGCAGTACTTC. It codes for CASSPTSGTYEQYF.

The chain uses TRBV11-2 and TRBJ2-6; no firm D call. Germline CDR1 is SGHAT and CDR2 is FQNNGV. This CDR3 has 13 amino acids. V was cut by 3 bases and J by 4 bases, with 4 bases left in between. CDR3 DNA sequence: TGTGCCAGCAGCTTGGCCGGGGCCAACGTCCTGACTTTC. This sequence encodes CASSLAGANVLTF.

The rearrangement links TRBV7-3 to TRBJ1-6, with 7 nucleotides matching TRBD1. Germline loops: CDR1 SGHTA, CDR2 FQGTGA. The CDR3 loop spans 15 amino acids. V gave up 5 bases and J gave up 5 bases; unmatched junction bases: 6. The CDR3, as DNA: TGTGCCAGCAGCCGAACAGGGGTTGATAATTCACCCCTCCACTTT. It encodes CASSRTGVDNSPLHF.

V is TRBV2 and J is TRBJ2-3; tentative D call: TRBD2 (6 bases). The length of the CDR3 is 14 residues. The V end was cut by 3 bases, the J end by 8 bases, with 15 bases between. CDR1 and CDR2 from the germline V gene are SNHLY and FYNNEI. CDR3 bases: TGTGCCAGCAGTGATACACTAGCCGTTTTTACGCAGTATTTT. This codes for CASSDTLAVFTQYF.

The chain recombines TRBV4-3 with TRBJ1-1; no definite D call. V dropped 0 bases and J dropped 7 bases, with 12 bases sitting between them. CDR1 is LGHNA and CDR2 is YSLEER in the germline V gene. The CDR3 has 14 amino acids. CDR3 region: CASSQDPDDNEAFF. The CDR3 nucleotides read TGCGCCAGCAGCCAAGACCCGGACGACAATGAAGCTTTCTTT.

The chain has TRBV7-6 and TRBJ1-2, with D possibly matching TRBD1 (6 bases). This CDR3 is 11 amino acids long. CDR1 is SGHVS, CDR2 FNYEAQ, per germline. The V end lost 6 bases, the J end lost 6 bases, and 8 bases lay between the germline ends. CDR3 protein: CASRRTDGYTF. The CDR3 coding sequence is TGTGCCAGCAGGAGGACAGATGGCTACACCTTC.

The V and J genes are TRBV9 and TRBJ2-1; 9 nucleotides align to TRBD2. V was clipped by 0 bases and J by 0 bases; unmatched bases: 4. The CDR3 runs 17 residues. The germline V gene encodes CDR1 SGDLS and CDR2 YYNGEE. The CDR3 DNA reads as TGTGCCAGCAGCGTAGATGTTAGCGGGGGCTCCTACAATGAGCAGTTCTTC. Encoded protein: CASSVDVSGGSYNEQFF.

The chain recombines TRBV3-1 (or the pseudogene TRBV3-2) with TRBJ1-2; 7 bases fit TRBD1. The CDR3 length is 17 residues. V lost 0 bases and J lost 8; bases outside the gene matches: 15. CDR1 is LGHDT and CDR2 is YNNKEL in the germline V gene (reference sequence). CDR3 protein: CASSQERTTGSFGGYTF. The CDR3 DNA reads TGTGCCAGCAGCCAAGAGAGGACGACAGGGTCTTTCGGCGGCTACACCTTC.

V usage is TRBV5-6 and J usage is TRBJ2-7; D unresolved. This CDR3 comprises 12 residues. Germline CDR1 reads SGHDT; CDR2 reads YYEEEE. Trimming stripped 4 bases from V and 7 bases from J, with 12 bases between. CDR3 protein: CASSLPSGEQYF. CDR3 DNA sequence: TGTGCCAGCAGCCTGCCCTCCGGGGAGCAGTACTTC.

In its sample, this clone was seen a few times. The V call is TRBV5-1, the J call TRBJ2-2; D is tentatively TRBD1 or TRBD2 (5 bases each). CDR3 length: 15 residues. Germline CDR1 and CDR2: SGHRS and YFSETQ. Deletions cut 4 bases from V and 0 bases from J, with 10 bases between. For the CDR3, the DNA is TGCGCCAGCAGCAGAGGGACGACGAACACCGGGGAGCTGTTTTTT. Translated, it gives CASSRGTTNTGELFF.

CDR3 loop: CASSQTTSSYNEQFF. In nucleotides, the CDR3 is TGTGCCAGCAGCCAAACAACTAGCTCCTACAATGAGCAGTTCTTC. The chain couples TRBV14 to TRBJ2-1; TRBD2 might be the D (5 bases). V dropped 2 bases and J dropped 0 bases, with 8 bases sitting between them. The CDR3 has 15 amino acids. The germline gives CDR1 SGHDN, CDR2 FVKESK.

The rearrangement links TRBV5-1 to TRBJ2-1, with D uncertain. Germline CDR1 SGHRS, CDR2 YFSETQ. The CDR3 consists of 13 residues. V was pared by 2 bases and J by 4 bases, with 7 bases between. The chain's CDR3 is CASSFTRYNEQFF. Written as DNA, the CDR3 is TGCGCCAGCAGCTTTACTCGATACAATGAGCAGTTCTTC.

V gene TRBV11-2 combines with J gene TRBJ2-3; D is perhaps TRBD1 (5 bases). V lost 0 bases to trimming and J lost 5 bases, with 6 bases between them. From germline, CDR1 is SGHAT and CDR2 FQNNGV. This CDR3 has 13 residues. CDR3 sequence (DNA): TGTGCCAGCAGCTTAGACAGGGAAGATACGCAGTATTTT. As protein: CASSLDREDTQYF. Full variable domain (rest looked up from reference TRBV11-2 and TRBJ2-3): EAGVAQSPRYKIIEKRQSVAFWCNPISGHATLYWYQQILGQGPKLLIQFQNNGVVDDSQLPKDRFSAERLKGVDSTLKIQPAKLEDSAVYLCASSLDREDTQYFGPGTRLTVL.

The J gene is TRBJ2-5, the V gene TRBV4-3; D is perhaps TRBD1 or TRBD2 (6 bases each). This CDR3 region has 17 residues. Trimming took off 0 bases at V and 5 bases at J, with 19 bases between the two ends. Germline V gene sequence: CDR1 LGHNA, CDR2 YSLEER. DNA for the CDR3: TGCGCCAGCAGCCAAGATAGGGGGGACATAACCTTTGAGACCCAGTACTTC. This encodes CASSQDRGDITFETQYF.

The chain carries TRBV27 and TRBJ1-2; perhaps TRBD1 as D (5 bases). V was cut by 5 bases and J by 8 bases, with 18 bases left in between. Germline V CDR1 and CDR2: MNHEY, SMNVEV (reference sequence). The CDR3 consists of 14 residues. CDR3 nucleotide sequence: TGTGCCAGCAGTCCTCGGGGGAGGCTTGGCGGCTACACCTTC. Its translation: CASSPRGRLGGYTF.

J is TRBJ1-1 and V is TRBV19; 7 bases align to TRBD1. The V gene end was trimmed by 4 bases and the J gene end by 7 bases; junction bases not matched to a gene: 9. Germline CDR1 is LNHDA and CDR2 is SQIVND (reference sequence). The CDR3 consists of 14 residues. The CDR3, as DNA: TGTGCCAGTAGTAAGGGCAGGGGGTCTTTTGAAGCTTTCTTT. It encodes CASSKGRGSFEAFF.

This chain uses TRBV7-8 with TRBJ2-3; tentatively, D is TRBD1 or TRBD2 (5 bases each). This CDR3 spans 16 amino acids. V was clipped by 1 base and J by 0 bases, with 11 bases between them. Germline V gene sequence: CDR1 SGHVS, CDR2 FQNEAQ. The CDR3 is CASSLGDWGSTDTQYF. The CDR3 DNA reads TGTGCCAGCAGCTTAGGGGATTGGGGGAGCACAGATACGCAGTATTTT. Full variable domain (rest looked up from reference TRBV7-8 and TRBJ2-3): GAGVSQSPRYKVAKRGQDVALRCDPISGHVSLFWYQQALGQGPEFLTYFQNEAQLDKSGLPSDRFFAERPEGSVSTLKIQRTQQEDSAVYLCASSLGDWGSTDTQYFGPGTRLTVL.

The chain combines TRBV7-8 with TRBJ1-2, with 7 nucleotides matching TRBD1. The CDR3 covers 12 residues. CDR1 and CDR2 from the germline V gene are SGHVS and FQNEAQ. Unmatched junction bases numbered 6, after V lost 7 bases and J lost 7 bases. The CDR3 DNA reads TGTGCCAGCACTGAGGGGGCGAGTGGCTACACCTTC. Residues: CASTEGASGYTF.

This chain uses TRBV7-6 with TRBJ2-6; D is perhaps TRBD1 (5 bases). The CDR3 is 16 residues long. The V and J ends lost 4 bases and 3 bases respectively, with 13 bases between them. The germline V gene encodes CDR1 SGHVS and CDR2 FNYEAQ. CDR3: CASSSSQGFGANVLTF. The CDR3 nucleotides read TGTGCCAGCAGCTCATCGCAGGGTTTTGGGGCCAACGTCCTGACTTTC. The whole variable domain, filled in from reference TRBV7-6 and TRBJ2-6, reads GAGVSQSPRYKVTKRGQDVALRCDPISGHVSLYWYRQALGQGPEFLTYFNYEAQQDKSGLPNDRFSAERPEGSISTLTIQRTEQRDSAMYRCASSSSQGFGANVLTFGAGSRLTVL.

The CDR3 loop is CASRVPSGEERSYNEQFF. The DNA of the CDR3 is TGTGCCAGCAGAGTCCCTAGCGGGGAGGAGCGCTCCTACAATGAGCAGTTCTTC. The V and J genes are TRBV7-9 and TRBJ2-1; 9 bases fit TRBD2. Germline V CDR1 and CDR2: SEHNR, FQNEAQ (reference sequence). The V segment lost 6 bases and the J segment 0 bases; nucleotides outside the gene matches: 12. CDR3 length: 18 amino acids.